This passage covers 6 T cell receptor beta chains from one sample sequenced in a study of cytomegalovirus exposure and HLA in healthy donors. A multiplex PCR was run with 60 Vbeta primers and 13 Jbeta primers. Some clones are missing from TCRdb's copy, which holds only in-frame ones; the method was immunoSEQ multiplex PCR. This table lists fewer than 150,000 clones. The sequenced sample was PBMCs. Source of these receptors: a woman in her fifties or sixties in good health and CMV-seronegative.

The chain links TRBV7-9 to TRBJ2-1; 13 bases agree with TRBD2. The J segment lost 12 bases and the V segment lost 6 bases, leaving 8 bases of the junction unmatched. Looked up from germline, CDR1 is SEHNR and CDR2 is FQNEAQ (reference sequence). This CDR3 contains 14 residues. CDR3 region: CASSSGTSGVRQFF. CDR3 bases: TGTGCCAGCAGTTCTGGGACTAGCGGGGTTAGGCAGTTCTTC. Combining the CDR3 with reference TRBV7-9 and TRBJ2-1 gives the whole variable domain DTGVSQNPRHKITKRGQNVTFRCDPISEHNRLYWYRQTLGQGPEFLTYFQNEAQLEKSRLLSDRFSAERPKGSFSTLEIQRTEQGDSAMYLCASSSGTSGVRQFFGPGTRLTVL.

The rearrangement uses TRBV2 and TRBJ2-5; possibly TRBD2 for D (5 bases). V lost 5 bases to trimming and J lost 2 bases, with 6 bases between them. The CDR3 runs to 12 residues. Germline V gives CDR1 SNHLY, CDR2 FYNNEI. The CDR3 DNA reads TGTGCCAGCAGTCGGGGTCAAGAGACCCAGTACTTC. Protein product: CASSRGQETQYF.

The chain carries TRBV5-1 and TRBJ2-3, with D unresolved. Germline loops: CDR1 SGHRS, CDR2 YFSETQ. V was cut by 5 bases and J by 3 bases, with 10 bases left in between. This CDR3 is built from 13 residues. The CDR3 spells CASSSSGTDTQYF. In DNA, the CDR3 is TGCGCCAGCAGTTCCTCCGGTACAGATACGCAGTATTTT.

The gene calls are TRBV5-4 and TRBJ1-1, with TRBD1 as a possible D gene (5 bases). The CDR3 spans 13 residues. The germline V gene has CDR1 SGHNT and CDR2 YYREEE (reference sequence). Trimming removed 0 bases from V and 5 bases from J, with 8 bases in between. CDR3 amino acids: CASSLAGRTEAFF. Here the CDR3 DNA reads TGTGCCAGCAGCTTGGCAGGGCGGACTGAAGCTTTCTTT.

The chain has TRBV10-3 and TRBJ1-3; D is unclear. The length of the CDR3 is 16 residues. V was clipped by 1 base and J by 0 bases, with 10 bases between them. Germline CDR1 is ENHRY and CDR2 is SYGVKD. The CDR3 here is CAISELGVRSGNTIYF. The CDR3 DNA is TGTGCCATCAGTGAGTTGGGCGTTCGCTCTGGAAACACCATATATTTT.

As regards this clone: This sample includes further DNA sequences coding for the same CDR3. The chain combines TRBV7-9 with TRBJ2-1, with 10 bases fitting TRBD1. CDR1 and CDR2 from the germline V gene are SEHNR and FQNEAQ (reference sequence). Trimming took 5 bases from V and 4 from J; bases not matched to a gene: 5. The CDR3 spans 15 residues. The CDR3 DNA sequence: TGTGCCAGCAGCCTTCGACAGGGGGCTTACAATGAGCAGTTCTTC. It encodes CASSLRQGAYNEQFF.